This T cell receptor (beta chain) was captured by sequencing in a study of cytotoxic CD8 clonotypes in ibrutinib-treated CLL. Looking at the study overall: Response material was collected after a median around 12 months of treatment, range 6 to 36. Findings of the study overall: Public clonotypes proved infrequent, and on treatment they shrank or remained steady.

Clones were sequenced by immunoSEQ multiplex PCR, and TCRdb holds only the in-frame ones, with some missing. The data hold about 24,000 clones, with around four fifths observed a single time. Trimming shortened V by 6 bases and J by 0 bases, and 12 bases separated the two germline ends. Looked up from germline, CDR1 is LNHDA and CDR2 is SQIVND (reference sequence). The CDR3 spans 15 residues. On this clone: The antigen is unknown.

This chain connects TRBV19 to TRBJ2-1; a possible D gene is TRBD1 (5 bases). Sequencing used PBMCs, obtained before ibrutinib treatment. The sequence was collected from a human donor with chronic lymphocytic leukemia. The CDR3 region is CASRGRVSSYNEQFF. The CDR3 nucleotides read TGTGCCAGTAGGGGCAGGGTGAGCTCCTACAATGAGCAGTTCTTC. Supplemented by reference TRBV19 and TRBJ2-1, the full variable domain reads DGGITQSPKYLFRKEGQNVTLSCEQNLNHDAMYWYRQDPGQGLRLIYYSQIVNDFQKGDIAEGYSVSREKKESFPLTVTSAQKNPTAFYLCASRGRVSSYNEQFFGPGTRLTVL.